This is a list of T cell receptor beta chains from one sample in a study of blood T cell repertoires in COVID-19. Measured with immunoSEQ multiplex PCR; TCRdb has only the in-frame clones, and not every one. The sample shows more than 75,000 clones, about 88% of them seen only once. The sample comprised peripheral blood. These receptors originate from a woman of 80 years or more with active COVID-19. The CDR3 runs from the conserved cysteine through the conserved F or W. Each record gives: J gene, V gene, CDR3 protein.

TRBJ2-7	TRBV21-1	CASSIFSDRSFEQYF
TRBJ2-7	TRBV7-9	CATSIVAGVYEQYF
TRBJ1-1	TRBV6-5	CASSYSQGTEAFF
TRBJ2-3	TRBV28	CASSSLLAGVSDTQYF
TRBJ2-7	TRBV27	CASSPMGGYEQYF
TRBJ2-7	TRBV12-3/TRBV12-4	CASSSTGSYEQYF
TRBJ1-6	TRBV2	CASSAERQGLSPLHF
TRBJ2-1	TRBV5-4	CASSLTAGDEQFF
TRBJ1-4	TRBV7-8	CASSSGSVEKLFF
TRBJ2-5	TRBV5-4	CASSSGGGETQYF
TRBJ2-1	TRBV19	CASSTEGLAGFINEQFF
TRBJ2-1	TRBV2	CASSEWGLAEEQFF
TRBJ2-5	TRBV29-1	CSVGFPSGTLQETQYF
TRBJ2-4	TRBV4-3	CASSQDWSGAGKNIQYF
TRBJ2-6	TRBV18	CASSPETGLAGANVLTF
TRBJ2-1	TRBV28	CASSLSPDEQFF
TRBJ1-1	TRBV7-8	CASSFEQGRMNTEAFF
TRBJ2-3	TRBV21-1	CASSNQSGSTDTQYF
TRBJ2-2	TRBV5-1	CASSQEGRNTGELFF
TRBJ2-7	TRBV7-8	CASSPRGTLSYEQYF
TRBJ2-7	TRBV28	CASTTPGVGQGPYEQYF
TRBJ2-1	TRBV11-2	CASSSLATSGRPNEQFF
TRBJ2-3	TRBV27	CASSSSWTRQSDTQYF
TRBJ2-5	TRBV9	CASSVSSGQIQETQYF
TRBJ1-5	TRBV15	CATGQGSQPQHF
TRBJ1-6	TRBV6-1	CASSEMRSPLHF
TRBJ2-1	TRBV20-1	CSASSPGPSYNEQFF
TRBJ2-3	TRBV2	CASKGGAGTSTDTQYF
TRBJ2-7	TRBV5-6	CASSYNRDEQYF
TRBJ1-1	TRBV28	CASVWDRGSEAFF
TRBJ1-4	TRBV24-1	CATSDRPVSDEKLFF
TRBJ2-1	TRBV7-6	CASSFETGLAGYNEQFF
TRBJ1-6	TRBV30	CAWSARLWDSRTYNSPLHF
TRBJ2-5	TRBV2	CASSADRGGETQYF
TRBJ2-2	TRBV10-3	CAISEQGAYTGELFF
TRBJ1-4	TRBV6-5	CASSSPGRKLFF
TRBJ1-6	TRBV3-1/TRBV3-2	CASSQDGGSPLHF
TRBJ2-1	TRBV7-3	CASSRGQGEEQFF
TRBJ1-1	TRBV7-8	CASSLIRGGTEAFF
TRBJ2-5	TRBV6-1	CASSEARELGETQYF